The text below deals with one T cell receptor (beta chain). Its antigen has not been determined. Qualities for individual bases were not recorded, and no much larger clone is one base off. TCRbeta CDR3 regions were amplified from genomic DNA using the immunoSEQ Assay, a bias-controlled multiplex PCR. Per the original workflow: Within the assay, amplification of reference gene primers was used to estimate how many nucleated cells each sample contained. To quantify the absolute abundance of each unique TCRbeta CDR3 rearrangement, sequence reads were collapsed and filtered. For each sample, productive Simpson clonality was calculated by taking the square root of Simpson's diversity index across productive rearrangements. Here the immuneACCESS table is served through TCRdb, limited to in-frame sequences with V and J called. Missing clones are a known gap in these copies; in checked studies unresolved V genes cover under half, and the rest lacks a known reason. V and J calls and clone size follow that table, whereas D and trimming were derived from the DNA. The sample has about 140,000 clones on record, about 83% of them singletons. The ten largest clones take up 8.9% of the sample.

These data come from a study of blood T cell repertoires in COVID-19 (dated by TCRdb to 2018 to 2020). Describing the broader study: Samples from collaborators originated in the United States, Italy and Spain and spanned both the acute and convalescent phases of COVID-19. Sample metadata almost always included a de-identified subject ID, COVID-19 status, age in years and sex. Deeply sampled blood TCRbeta repertoires from subjects exposed to, actively infected with, or recovered from COVID-19 were included in the dataset. The samples were drawn from the first 160 participants of the ongoing ImmuneRACE study and from 950 to 1,500 subjects provided by 6 global collaborators. HLA class I and class II types, where available, came from metadata supplied by the sample provider rather than from assay-based typing. The prospective study material was composed of cDNA or gDNA derived from T cells, B-cell-depleted T cells, or PBMCs. The repertoires were made available in a free public database intended to serve as a resource for research on the immune response to SARS-CoV-2. What the authors observed across the whole study: Clinical and demographic metadata were provided uncurated, with the amount varying by source and participant.

One collaborating source in Seattle enrolled patients during active infection and followed them longitudinally through the course of disease. Each collaborating institution followed its own protocols to collect whole blood in K2EDTA tubes. For TCRbeta analysis, collaborators shipped samples as frozen whole blood, isolated PBMCs, or DNA extracted from either of those sample types. Sequencing was done on a sample of peripheral blood. The clonotype originates from a young man with COVID-19, enrolled during active disease.

The nucleotide sequence is TGTGCCAGCAGCCATGGACACACAGGGAATTCACCCCTCCACTTT. Its translation reads: CASSHGHTGNSPLHF. The chain is assembled from TRBV3-1 (or the pseudogene TRBV3-2) and TRBJ1-6; the D gene is perhaps TRBD1, from 6 matching bases. The junction carries 13 bases between V and J, which are trimmed by 3 bases and 7 bases respectively. Reading the germline V gene (reference sequence) gives CDR1 LGHDT and CDR2 YNNKEL. Reading from cysteine to phenylalanine, the CDR3 counts 15 amino acids. Only CDR3 DNA remains: 45 bases, in frame from the first base.